In this sample, the clone carrying this T cell receptor beta chain turned up a few times. The data were taken from a study of beta chain features in type 1 diabetes. CDR1 and CDR2 from the germline V gene are MGHRA and YSYEKL. V was trimmed by 4 bases and J by 1 base, leaving 15 bases between them. The CDR3 covers 16 residues. Reverse transcribing all isolated RNA meant expressed TCRB transcripts were sequenced. Some clones are missing from TCRdb's copy, which holds only in-frame ones; the method was immunoSEQ multiplex PCR. The repertoire holds hundreds of thousands of clones, with around 13% as singletons.

The origin of this receptor is a man aged 30-40 years in good health. The rearrangement links TRBV4-1 to TRBJ2-3; D is perhaps TRBD1 (6 bases). The specimen sequenced was central memory CD4+ T cells from blood. As DNA, the CDR3 is TGCGCCAGCAGCCTCACTTTCAGGGGTCGCACAGATACGCAGTATTTT. It encodes CASSLTFRGRTDTQYF.